The clone carrying this T cell receptor beta chain was detected once. Profiling relied on immunoSEQ multiplex PCR, and the TCRdb table lists in-frame clones only, not all of them. The sample lists approximately 190,000 clones, 90% to 95% seen once, with around 1.9% in the top ten. This specimen comes from a study of control samples from healthy donors and cancer patients. The CDR3 totals 11 residues. The V gene lost 6 bases and the J gene lost 2 bases, with 4 bases spanning the gap. Looked up from germline, CDR1 is SGHRS and CDR2 is YFSETQ. The receptor was isolated from a man aged 30 to 45 in good health. Sequencing was performed on blood. The rearrangement uses TRBV5-1 and TRBJ2-3; D remains ambiguous. The CDR3 DNA is TGCGCCAGCAAATTCACAGATACGCAGTATTTT. Its protein is CASKFTDTQYF.